The table lists the clone carrying this TCR beta chain with a few counts. What it binds is unknown. This specimen belongs to a study of blood T cells in healthy people across ages. Looking at the study overall: The capture of about one barcoded beta molecule per two T cells was achieved by template switching.

General study results and limits: Across the age range, TCR beta diversity per million T cells fell in a roughly linear way.

The authors ran a second PCR of roughly 7 to 11 cycles using a sample-barcoded 5' primer and a J-beta primer mix. Each TCR beta cDNA got a 12-nucleotide random molecular identifier. Samples each returned at least 2.5 million CDR3-containing paired-end reads. MiXCR, applied by TCRdb to the 5' RACE reads, yields one record per CDR3 protein. The sample carries about 1.4 million distinct CDR3 sequences, 45% to 70% recorded once. The CDR3 has 10 residues. CDR1 SQVTM and CDR2 ANQGSEA come from the germline V gene. The V end lost 6 bases, the J end lost 6 bases, and 9 bases lay between the germline ends. This TCR came from a man younger than 35 in good health. The J gene is TRBJ2-7, the V gene TRBV29-1; D remains ambiguous. The sequencing sample was made of blood. CDR3 in amino acids: CSVGSIEQYF. Written as DNA, the CDR3 is TGCAGCGTCGGATCAATCGAGCAGTACTTC.